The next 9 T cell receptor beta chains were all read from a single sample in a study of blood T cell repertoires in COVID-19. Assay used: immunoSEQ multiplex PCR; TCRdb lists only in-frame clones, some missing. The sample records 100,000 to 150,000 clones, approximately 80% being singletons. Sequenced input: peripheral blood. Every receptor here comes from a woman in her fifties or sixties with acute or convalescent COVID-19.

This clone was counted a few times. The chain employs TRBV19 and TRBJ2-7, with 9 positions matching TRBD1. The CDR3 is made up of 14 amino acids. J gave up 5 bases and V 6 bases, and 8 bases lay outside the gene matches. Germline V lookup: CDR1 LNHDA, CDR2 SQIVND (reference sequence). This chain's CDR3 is CASSLQGASNEQYF. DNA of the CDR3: TGTGCCAGTAGCTTACAGGGGGCGTCGAACGAGCAGTACTTC. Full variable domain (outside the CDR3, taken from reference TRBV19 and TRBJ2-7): DGGITQSPKYLFRKEGQNVTLSCEQNLNHDAMYWYRQDPGQGLRLIYYSQIVNDFQKGDIAEGYSVSREKKESFPLTVTSAQKNPTAFYLCASSLQGASNEQYFGPGTRLTVT.

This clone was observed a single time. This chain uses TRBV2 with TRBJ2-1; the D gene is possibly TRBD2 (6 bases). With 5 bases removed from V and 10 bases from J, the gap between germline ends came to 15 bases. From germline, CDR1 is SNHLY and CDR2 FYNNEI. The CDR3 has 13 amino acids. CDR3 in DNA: TGTGCCAGCAGTTGGGACTCCTCCGGGGAGCAGTTCTTC. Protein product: CASSWDSSGEQFF.

The CDR3 sequence: CSVAVMNTEAFF. CDR3 DNA sequence: TGCAGCGTGGCCGTCATGAACACTGAAGCTTTCTTT. This chain joins TRBV29-1 and TRBJ1-1; no clear D. V gave up 6 bases and J gave up 0 bases, with 8 bases separating them. This CDR3 contains 12 residues. Germline CDR1 is SQVTM and CDR2 is ANQGSEA.

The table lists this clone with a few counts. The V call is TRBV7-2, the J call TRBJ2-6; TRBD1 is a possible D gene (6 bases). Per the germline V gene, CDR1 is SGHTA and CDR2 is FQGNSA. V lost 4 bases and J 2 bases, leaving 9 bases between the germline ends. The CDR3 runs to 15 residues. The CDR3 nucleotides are TGTGCCAGCAGCTCTGGGGGCGCTGGGGCCAACGTCCTGACTTTC. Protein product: CASSSGGAGANVLTF. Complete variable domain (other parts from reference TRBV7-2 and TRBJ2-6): GAGVSQSPSNKVTEKGKDVELRCDPISGHTALYWYRQSLGQGLEFLIYFQGNSAPDKSGLPSDRFSAERTGGSVSTLTIQRTQQEDSAVYLCASSSGGAGANVLTFGAGSRLTVL.

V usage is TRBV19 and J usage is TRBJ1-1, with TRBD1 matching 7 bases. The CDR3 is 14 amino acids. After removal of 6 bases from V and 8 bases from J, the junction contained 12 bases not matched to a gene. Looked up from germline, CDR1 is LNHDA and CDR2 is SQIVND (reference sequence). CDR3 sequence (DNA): TGTGCCAGTAGCTTGCGTGACAGGGCCACCGAAGCTTTCTTT. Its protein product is CASSLRDRATEAFF.

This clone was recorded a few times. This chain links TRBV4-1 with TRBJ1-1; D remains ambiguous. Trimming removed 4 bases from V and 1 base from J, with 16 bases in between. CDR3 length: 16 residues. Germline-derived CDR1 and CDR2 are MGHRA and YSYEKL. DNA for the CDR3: TGCGCCAGCAGCCCAAGAGGGAGGATAAAGAACACTGAAGCTTTCTTT. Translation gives CASSPRGRIKNTEAFF.

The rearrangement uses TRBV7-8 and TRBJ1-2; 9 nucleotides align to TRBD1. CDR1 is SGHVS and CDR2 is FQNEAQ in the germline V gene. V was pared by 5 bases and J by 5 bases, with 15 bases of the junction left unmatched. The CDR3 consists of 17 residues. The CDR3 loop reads CASSPQAPTTGGYGYTF. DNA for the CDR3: TGTGCCAGCAGCCCCCAAGCCCCTACGACAGGGGGTTATGGCTACACCTTC.

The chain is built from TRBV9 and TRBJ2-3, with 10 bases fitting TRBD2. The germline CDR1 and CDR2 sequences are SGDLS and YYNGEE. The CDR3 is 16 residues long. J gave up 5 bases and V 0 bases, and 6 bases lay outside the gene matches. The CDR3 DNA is TGTGCCAGCAGCGTAGGGAGCGGGGGGGCCAGAGATACGCAGTATTTT. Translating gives CASSVGSGGARDTQYF.

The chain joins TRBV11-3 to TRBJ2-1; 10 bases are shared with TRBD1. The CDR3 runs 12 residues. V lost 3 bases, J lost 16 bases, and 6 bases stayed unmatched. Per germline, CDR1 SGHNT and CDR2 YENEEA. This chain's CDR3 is CASSFTGTGVFF. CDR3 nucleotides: TGTGCCAGCAGCTTTACCGGGACAGGGGTTTTCTTC.